The 19 T cell receptor beta chains reported below all come from one sample, sequenced in a study of blood T cells in healthy people across ages. The use of a sample-barcoded 5' primer and a J-beta primer mix characterized a second PCR of roughly 7 to 11 cycles. One entry per CDR3 protein results from TCRdb running MiXCR on the 5' RACE reads. The sample includes about 730,000 distinct CDR3 sequences, approximately 39% of them seen just once. The sequenced material came from blood. The origin of the receptors is a woman aged 55 to 70 in good health.

The chain joins TRBV20-1 to TRBJ2-1, with 10 bases fitting TRBD1. This CDR3 is built from 13 residues. The junction had 5 bases not matched to a gene; V was cut back by 7 bases and J by 5 bases. Germline assignment: CDR1 DFQATT and CDR2 SNEGSKA (reference sequence). The CDR3 here is CSGDRGIHNEQFF. Here the CDR3 DNA reads TGCAGTGGGGACAGGGGTATTCACAATGAGCAGTTCTTC.

The V call is TRBV7-9, the J call TRBJ1-2; D unresolved. This CDR3 has 14 amino acids. The V end lost 4 bases, the J end lost 4 bases, and 13 bases lay between the germline ends. Germline lookup yields CDR1 SEHNR and CDR2 FQNEAQ (reference sequence). CDR3: CASSSAGGSYGYTF. The DNA for the CDR3 is TGTGCCAGCAGCTCGGCCGGCGGGAGCTATGGCTACACCTTC.

Only one count was recorded for this clonotype. A much larger clone is a single base away; this may be a read error. This sequence joins TRBV29-1 and TRBJ1-2; the match to TRBD1 covers 12 bases. Germline CDR1 is SQVTM and CDR2 is ANQGSEA. This CDR3 comprises 14 residues. The CDR3 here is CSAGTGGLNYGHTF. The CDR3 nucleotides read TGCAGCGCCGGGACAGGGGGCTTAAACTATGGCCACACCTTC. Together with reference TRBV29-1 and TRBJ1-2, the CDR3 gives the full variable domain: SAVISQKPSRDICQRGTSLTIQCQVDSQVTMMFWYRQQPGQSLTLIATANQGSEATYESGFVIDKFPISRPNLTFSTLTVSNMSPEDSSIYLCSAGTGGLNYGHTFGSGTRLTVV.

About this clonotype: At one of its ends the junction is not consistent with the germline gene, which may arise from a read error. The chain is built from TRBV27 and TRBJ2-1, with 7 bases lining up with TRBD2. Germline-derived CDR1 and CDR2 are MNHEY and SMNVEV (reference sequence). The CDR3 contains 16 residues. In DNA form, the CDR3 reads TGTGCCAGCAGTTTGAGGCTAGCGGCGATTTACAATGAGCAGTTCTTT. Protein sequence: CASSLRLAAIYNEQFF.

The V and J genes are TRBV5-6 and TRBJ2-1, with TRBD2 matching 15 bases. The CDR3 length is 18 residues. J gave up 8 bases and V 4 bases, and 13 bases lay outside the gene matches. Germline CDR1 is SGHDT and CDR2 is YYEEEE. CDR3 bases: TGTGCCAGCAGCCCGGGACTAGCGGGAGGATGGCAACGCGATGAGCAGTTCTTC. Translating gives CASSPGLAGGWQRDEQFF.

The V call is TRBV29-1, the J call TRBJ2-5, with D perhaps TRBD1 or TRBD2 (5 bases each). The J call is doubtful: the DNA matches TRBJ2-7 better. The CDR3 length is 12 residues. Germline CDR1 reads SQVTM; CDR2 reads ANQGSEA. The CDR3 nucleotides read TGCAGCGTTGGAGGGGCCGATTACGAGCAGTACTTC. Its translation is CSVGGADYEQYF.

This sequence joins TRBV11-2 and TRBJ1-1, with D tentatively TRBD1 (6 bases). The V end was cut by 5 bases, the J end by 3 bases, with 10 bases between. Per the germline V gene, CDR1 is SGHAT and CDR2 is FQNNGV. The CDR3 is made up of 13 amino acids. CDR3 sequence reads: CASSKGGDTEAFF. The CDR3 nucleotides read TGTGCCAGCAGCAAGGGGGGGGACACTGAAGCTTTCTTT.

The chain joins TRBV2 to TRBJ1-2; D ambiguous. The V gene's germline CDR1 is SNHLY and CDR2 FYNNEI. Trimming pared 0 bases from V and 4 bases from J, leaving 9 bases between. The CDR3 is 14 residues long. Written as DNA, the CDR3 is TGTGCCAGCAGTGAAGCGCTTATCCCCTATGGCTACACCTTC. Its translation: CASSEALIPYGYTF.

V is TRBV5-1 and J is TRBJ2-5; D might be TRBD1 or TRBD2, each matching 5 bases. V lost 5 bases to trimming and J lost 5 bases, with 13 bases between them. CDR1 and CDR2 (germline): SGHRS, YFSETQ. There are 13 residues in the CDR3. The chain's CDR3 is CASSMRGGETQYF. CDR3 bases: TGCGCCAGCAGTATGAGGGGCGGGGAGACCCAGTACTTC.

The genes are TRBV3-1 and TRBJ1-2; D might be TRBD1 (6 bases). Trimming removed 6 bases from V and 4 bases from J, with 15 bases in between. Germline V gene lookup returns CDR1 LGHDT and CDR2 YNNKEL (reference sequence). This CDR3 comprises 14 residues. CDR3 DNA: TGTGCCAGCAGGGACGACAGGTCCCCCTATGGCTACACCTTC. Its protein product is CASRDDRSPYGYTF.

V usage is TRBV11-1 and J usage is TRBJ2-7; 9 bases agree with TRBD1. The CDR3 is made up of 15 amino acids. Germline values: CDR1 SGHAT, CDR2 FQDESV (reference sequence). V was pared by 0 bases and J by 3 bases, with 3 bases of the junction left unmatched. CDR3 DNA sequence: TGTGCCAGCAGCTTAGCCGGGACAGGGATCTACGAGCAGTACTTC. It encodes CASSLAGTGIYEQYF.

This clonotype was recorded a few times. This chain connects TRBV21-1 to TRBJ2-1; the D call of TRBD2 is as the table states it, not checked on the DNA. TRBV21-1 corresponds to a pseudogene. This CDR3 has 14 residues. The CDR3 protein is CASSIRLAGSEQFF. The CDR3 region has the DNA TGTGCCAGCAGCATTCGACTAGCGGGTAGTGAGCAGTTCTTC.

The J gene is TRBJ2-7, the V gene TRBV20-1; D is possibly TRBD1 or TRBD2 (5 bases each). The CDR3 loop spans 15 amino acids. The V and J ends lost 6 bases and 4 bases respectively, with 22 bases between them. Germline V gene sequence: CDR1 DFQATT, CDR2 SNEGSKA (reference sequence). CDR3 residues: CSAFPWDGPGYEQYF. CDR3 DNA sequence: TGCAGTGCCTTCCCCTGGGACGGTCCAGGGTACGAGCAGTACTTC.

The chain joins TRBV7-9 to TRBJ2-1; 11 positions match TRBD1. This CDR3 has 14 amino acids. V lost 3 bases, J lost 8 bases, and 3 bases stayed unmatched. Germline V gene sequence: CDR1 SEHNR, CDR2 FQNEAQ (reference sequence). This CDR3 reads CASSFRTGGYEQFF. CDR3 bases: TGTGCCAGCAGCTTCCGGACAGGGGGCTATGAGCAGTTCTTC.

This rearrangement joins TRBV3-1 to TRBJ1-1, with unresolved D. The germline CDR1 and CDR2 sequences are LGHDT and YNNKEL (reference sequence). V lost 1 base, J lost 10 bases, and 13 bases lay in between. CDR3 size: 13 residues. The CDR3 region is CASSQGSEFRAFF. The CDR3 bases are TGTGCCAGCAGCCAAGGATCAGAGTTTCGAGCTTTCTTT.

As DNA, the CDR3 is TGTGCCAGCAGTTTCGGGGGGATCTACAATGAGCAGTACTTC. It codes for CASSFGGIYNEQYF. The gene calls are TRBV27 and TRBJ2-7; 7 nucleotides line up with TRBD2. The CDR3 extends over 14 amino acids. V was pared by 3 bases and J by 7 bases, with 9 bases of the junction left unmatched. Looked up from germline, CDR1 is MNHEY and CDR2 is SMNVEV (reference sequence).

This clonotype came up a few times. V is TRBV10-3 and J is TRBJ2-5, with D possibly TRBD2 on 5 matching bases. In germline, CDR1 is ENHRY, CDR2 SYGVKD. Trimming took 3 bases from V and 2 from J, leaving 10 bases between them. The CDR3 is 14 residues long. In DNA form, the CDR3 reads TGTGCCATCAGTGATCGGACTCGGCAAGAGACCCAGTACTTC. It specifies CAISDRTRQETQYF.

The chain employs TRBV5-1 and TRBJ2-2; 10 bases are a match to TRBD1. This CDR3 is built from 17 residues. The germline gives CDR1 SGHRS, CDR2 YFSETQ. After removal of 4 bases from V and 3 bases from J, the junction contained 9 bases not matched to a gene. This CDR3 is CASSLRTGGYDTGELFF. The CDR3 nucleotides read TGCGCCAGCAGCCTTCGGACAGGGGGTTACGACACCGGGGAGCTGTTTTTT.

The rearrangement links TRBV7-2 to TRBJ2-1; TRBD2 aligns across 13 bases. With V trimmed by 5 bases and J by 2 bases, 3 bases remained unmatched. This CDR3 is built from 16 residues. Germline loops: CDR1 SGHTA, CDR2 FQGNSA. The CDR3 DNA is TGTGCCAGCAGCATGACTAGCGGGGGGACCTACAATGAGCAGTTCTTC. It encodes CASSMTSGGTYNEQFF.